A selection of T cell receptor beta chains follows, all from one sample in a study of OX40 agonist ivuxolimab in advanced cancers. TCRdb's table, derived via immunoSEQ multiplex PCR, lists solely in-frame clones and lacks some. This table holds tens of thousands of clones, around 90% found once. The material sequenced was CD4+ or CD8+ T cells sorted from blood, taken in a trial of the OX40 agonist ivuxolimab. The source is an adult with an advanced solid tumor such as melanoma, head and neck, liver or kidney cancer. Both conserved end residues are part of each CDR3. A D gene is named only where the DNA matches it firmly. Clone size, where shown, is once, few, many, or a class for clones that have expanded.

j_call clone_size v_call d_call cdr3_nt cdr3_aa
TRBJ2-5 once TRBV14 - TGTGCCAGCAGCCCCCCGGCAGGGACCGCATACCCTCAAGAGACCCAGTACTTC CASSPPAGTAYPQETQYF
TRBJ2-2 - TRBV9 TRBD2 TGTGCCAGCAGCGTAGTGTCCCTAGCGGGACAAATACCTCTCAACACCGGGGAGCTGTTTTTT CASSVVSLAGQIPLNTGELFF
TRBJ2-1 - TRBV18 - TGTGCCAGCTCACCCCTTGCTGGGGTTTCGGGCAATGAGCAGTTCTTC CASSPLAGVSGNEQFF
TRBJ2-7 once TRBV6-5 TRBD1 TGTGCCAGCCAATCCGGGACAGGGTACGAGCAGTACTTC CASQSGTGYEQYF
TRBJ1-2 once TRBV28 TRBD1 TGTGCCAGCAGTTTCGGGACAGGGGGCATTCACTATGGCTACACCTTC CASSFGTGGIHYGYTF
TRBJ1-4 - TRBV7-2 TRBD1 TGTGCCAGCAGGGAGACAGGGGGCCGAGGGGGAAATAATGAAAAACTGTTTTTT CASRETGGRGGNNEKLFF
TRBJ2-1 - TRBV5-1 TRBD2 TGCGCCAGCAGCTCCGGGACTAGCGGGTACAATGAGCAGTTCTTC CASSSGTSGYNEQFF
TRBJ1-5 - TRBV19 TRBD1 TGTGCCAGTAGTATCTGGGACAGGGTAAATCAGCCCCAGCATTTT CASSIWDRVNQPQHF
TRBJ2-7 - TRBV7-2 - TGTGCCAGCAGCTTACTACAAGGGCCCTACGAGCAGTACTTC CASSLLQGPYEQYF
TRBJ2-7 - TRBV23-1 TRBD2 TGCGCCAGCCTCGGGAGGGAGCCTCGTCTCTACGAGCAGTACTTC CASLGREPRLYEQYF
TRBJ2-5 once TRBV7-2 - TGTGCCAGCAGCCGGGCCGTCAATCAAGAGACCCAGTACTTC CASSRAVNQETQYF
TRBJ1-2 - TRBV5-6 - TGTGCCAGCAGCCCAGGACAGAACTATGGCTACACCTTC CASSPGQNYGYTF
TRBJ2-7 - TRBV21-1 - TGTGCCAGCAGCAAAGCGCGACTAGCGGGCGAGCAGTACTTC CASSKARLAGEQYF
TRBJ1-3 - TRBV6-5 - TGTGCCAGCAGCTCGGACCCTTACTCTGGAAACACCATATATTTT CASSSDPYSGNTIYF
TRBJ1-1 - TRBV28 - TGTGCCAGCACCCAGACAAGTAGGGGGACTGAAGCTTTCTTT CASTQTSRGTEAFF
TRBJ2-7 - TRBV13 TRBD2 TGTGCCAGCAGCCTCCGGACTAGCGGGAGGGCCGCCCACGAGCAGTACTTC CASSLRTSGRAAHEQYF
TRBJ1-5 - TRBV7-2 - TGTGCCAGCAGCCCGATCGCGGGCGCCGGGAGCAATCAGCCCCAGCATTTT CASSPIAGAGSNQPQHF
TRBJ2-1 - TRBV9 - TGTGCCAGCAGCGCCGGGCAGGGGTCGAGGTACAATGAGCAGTTCTTC CASSAGQGSRYNEQFF
TRBJ1-1 - TRBV6-1 - TGTGCCAGCACAGGGAACACTGAAGCTTTCTTT CASTGNTEAFF
TRBJ2-7 - TRBV7-2 TRBD2 TGTGCCAGCAGCTTAGGAGTGGCTAGCGGGAGGTGGGGCGAGCAGTACTTC CASSLGVASGRWGEQYF